The clone carrying this T cell receptor beta chain came up many times. This specimen comes from a study of T-cell memory formation after mild COVID-19. This CDR3 has 17 amino acids. Germline CDR1 SGHAT, CDR2 FQDESV (reference sequence). After removal of 6 bases from V and 1 base from J, the junction contained 9 bases not matched to a gene. TCRdb analysed the 5' RACE reads with MiXCR anew, one entry per CDR3 protein. The data contain roughly 220,000 distinct CDR3 sequences, more than 8% of them singletons. This receptor was identified in a young man who had mild COVID-19 (a few samples of this study predate the infection). Cell type and time point are not known. Sequenced input: PBMCs or a T cell subset sorted from them (not recorded which). The chain combines TRBV11-1 with TRBJ1-1; 12 bases map to TRBD1. Here the CDR3 DNA reads TGTGCCAGCAGATGGGACAGGGGGCGCGATCGGAACACTGAAGCTTTCTTT. It is translated as CASRWDRGRDRNTEAFF.